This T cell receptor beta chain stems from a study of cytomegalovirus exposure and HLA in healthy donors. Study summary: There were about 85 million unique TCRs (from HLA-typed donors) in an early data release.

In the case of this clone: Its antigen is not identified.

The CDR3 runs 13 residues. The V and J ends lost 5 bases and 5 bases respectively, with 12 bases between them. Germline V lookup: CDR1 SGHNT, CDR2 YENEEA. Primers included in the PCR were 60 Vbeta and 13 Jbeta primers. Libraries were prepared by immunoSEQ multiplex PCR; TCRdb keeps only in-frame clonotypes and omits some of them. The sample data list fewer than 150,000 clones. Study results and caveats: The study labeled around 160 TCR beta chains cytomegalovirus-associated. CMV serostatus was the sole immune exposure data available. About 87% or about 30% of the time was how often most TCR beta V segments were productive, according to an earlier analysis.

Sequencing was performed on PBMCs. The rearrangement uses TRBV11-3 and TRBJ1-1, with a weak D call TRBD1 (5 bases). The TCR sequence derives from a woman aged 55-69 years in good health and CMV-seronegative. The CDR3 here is CASSAGPRTEAFF. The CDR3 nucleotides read TGTGCCAGCAGCGCGGGGCCACGAACTGAAGCTTTCTTT.